This T cell receptor (beta chain) was sequenced in a study of tumor and adjacent non-tumor tissue in lung cancer. At the level of the study: Patients were aged about 30 to 80, 10 men and roughly 5 women, stage I to III. Notes on the study in general: Tumor tissue had significantly higher TCR diversity than normal lung.

This clonotype appeared once. The antigen is not known. A much larger clone differs from this one at a single base, so this may be a read error. TCRbeta libraries were built with three rounds of nested PCR, modified from ARM-PCR. MiXCR, run by TCRdb on the multiplex PCR reads, gives a single entry per CDR3 protein. Of some 93,000 distinct CDR3 sequences in the sample, 67% are singletons; the top ten hold approximately 20%. This sample's RNA came from whole unsorted tissue. The V end lost 1 base, the J end lost 9 bases, and 13 bases lay between the germline ends. The CDR3 consists of 13 residues. Germline V gene lookup returns CDR1 DFQATT and CDR2 SNEGSKA (reference sequence).

The clonotype was recovered from a man between 60 and 70 years old with non-small cell lung cancer. V and J are TRBV20-1 and TRBJ2-1; weak D call: TRBD2 (6 bases). The sequencing input was lung tumor tissue. The CDR3 here is CSARVAGRPEQFF. The CDR3 DNA reads as TGCAGTGCTAGAGTCGCGGGACGCCCTGAGCAGTTCTTC.